In its sample, the clone carrying this TCR beta chain is medium-sized. Its antigen remains unknown. The CDR3 has 14 residues. V lost 2 bases and J 0 bases, leaving 5 bases between the germline ends. The germline gives CDR1 LNHDA, CDR2 SQIVND (reference sequence). TCRdb re-analyzed the PCR reads through MiXCR. Of a few thousand clones in the sample, more than 30% were seen once. Every patient underwent thyroid surgery untreated. The sample comes from a study of metastatic and nonmetastatic thyroid tumors. Points from the study as a whole: Benign nodules reportedly had significantly lower TCR beta diversity than malignant thyroid tumors in blood and tumor.

Sequencing was performed on adjacent normal tissue. This sequence originates from a female donor with papillary thyroid cancer or a benign thyroid nodule (not recorded which). Some clones in this sample may be carry-over from other donors' samples. The V call is TRBV19, the J call TRBJ2-1; D uncertain. The CDR3 DNA reads TGTGCCAGTAGTATAATCGGCTCCTACAATGAGCAGTTCTTC. This translates into CASSIIGSYNEQFF.